Listed here is a single TCR beta chain. Collection occurred without any documented infections or immune events in donors. Profiling relied on immunoSEQ multiplex PCR, and the TCRdb table lists in-frame clones only, not all of them. Of approximately 120,000 clones in the sample, 88% were seen once. The CDR3 runs 12 residues. CDR1 MDHEN and CDR2 SYDVKM come from the germline V gene. V shed 11 bases and J shed 3 bases, with 14 bases lying between them. The data were obtained in a study of identifying expanded T cells in peripheral blood. The chain is built from TRBV28 and TRBJ2-7; possible D gene TRBD2, 6 bases. Sample: blood. The sequence was collected from a person aged 18 to 70 in good health. The CDR3 DNA sequence: TGTGCCGGAGGAGGGCAGGGCTACGAGCAGTACTTC. It encodes CAGGGQGYEQYF.